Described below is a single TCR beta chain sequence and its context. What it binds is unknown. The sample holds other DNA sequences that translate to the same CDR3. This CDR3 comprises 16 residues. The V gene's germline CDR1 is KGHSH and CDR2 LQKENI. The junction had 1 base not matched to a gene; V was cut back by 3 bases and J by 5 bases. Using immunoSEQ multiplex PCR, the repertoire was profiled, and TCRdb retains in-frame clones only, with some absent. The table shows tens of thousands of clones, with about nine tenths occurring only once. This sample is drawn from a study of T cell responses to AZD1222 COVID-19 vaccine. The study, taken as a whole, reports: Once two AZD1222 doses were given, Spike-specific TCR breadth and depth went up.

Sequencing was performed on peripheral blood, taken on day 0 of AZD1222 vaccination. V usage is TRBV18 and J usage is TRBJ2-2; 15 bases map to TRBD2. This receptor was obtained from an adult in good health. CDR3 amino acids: CASSPGLAGGTGELFF. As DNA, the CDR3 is TGTGCCAGCTCACCGGGACTAGCGGGAGGAACCGGGGAGCTGTTTTTT.